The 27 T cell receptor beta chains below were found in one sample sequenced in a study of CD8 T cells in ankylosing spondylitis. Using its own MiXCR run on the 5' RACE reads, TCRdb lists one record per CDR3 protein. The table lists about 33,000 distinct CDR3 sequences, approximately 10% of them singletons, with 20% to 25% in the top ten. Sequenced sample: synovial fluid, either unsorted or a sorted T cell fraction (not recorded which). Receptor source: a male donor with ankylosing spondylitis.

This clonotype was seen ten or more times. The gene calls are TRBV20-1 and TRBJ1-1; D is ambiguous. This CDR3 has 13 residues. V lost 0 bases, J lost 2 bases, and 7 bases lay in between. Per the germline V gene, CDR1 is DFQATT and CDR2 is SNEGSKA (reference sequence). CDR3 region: CSARETRNTEAFF. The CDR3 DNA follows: TGCAGTGCTAGAGAGACCAGAAACACTGAAGCTTTCTTT.

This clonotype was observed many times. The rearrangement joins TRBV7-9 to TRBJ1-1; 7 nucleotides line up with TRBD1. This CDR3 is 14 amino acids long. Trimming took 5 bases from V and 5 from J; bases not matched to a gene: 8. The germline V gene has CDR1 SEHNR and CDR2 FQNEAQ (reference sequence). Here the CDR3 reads CASSDLRGVTEAFF. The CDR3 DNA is TGTGCCAGCAGCGATCTCAGGGGGGTGACTGAAGCTTTCTTT. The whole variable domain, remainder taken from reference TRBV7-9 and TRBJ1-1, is DTGVSQNPRHKITKRGQNVTFRCDPISEHNRLYWYRQTLGQGPEFLTYFQNEAQLEKSRLLSDRFSAERPKGSFSTLEIQRTEQGDSAMYLCASSDLRGVTEAFFGQGTRLTVV.

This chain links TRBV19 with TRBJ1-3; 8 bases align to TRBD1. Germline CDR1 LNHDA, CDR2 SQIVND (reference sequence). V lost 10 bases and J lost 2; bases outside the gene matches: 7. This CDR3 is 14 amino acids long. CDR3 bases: TGTGCCACCCGACAGGGGAGGACTGGAAACACCATATATTTT. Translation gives CATRQGRTGNTIYF.

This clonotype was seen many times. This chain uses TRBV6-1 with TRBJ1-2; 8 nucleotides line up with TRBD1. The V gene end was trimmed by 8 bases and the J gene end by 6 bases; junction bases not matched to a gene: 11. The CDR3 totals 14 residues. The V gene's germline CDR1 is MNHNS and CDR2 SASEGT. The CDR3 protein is CASGMAGGSHGYTF. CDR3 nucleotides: TGTGCCAGCGGGATGGCAGGGGGCTCGCATGGCTACACCTTC.

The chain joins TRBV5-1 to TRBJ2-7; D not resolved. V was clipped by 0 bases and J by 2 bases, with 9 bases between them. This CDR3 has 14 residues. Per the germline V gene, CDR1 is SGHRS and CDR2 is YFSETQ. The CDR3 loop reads CASSLELGPYEQYF. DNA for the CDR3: TGCGCCAGCAGCTTGGAGCTAGGGCCCTACGAGCAGTACTTC.

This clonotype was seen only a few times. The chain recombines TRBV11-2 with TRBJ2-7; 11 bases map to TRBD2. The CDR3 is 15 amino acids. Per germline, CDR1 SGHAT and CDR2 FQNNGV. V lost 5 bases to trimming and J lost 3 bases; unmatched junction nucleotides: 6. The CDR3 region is CASSINLAGGYEQYF. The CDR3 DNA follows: TGTGCCAGCAGCATAAACCTAGCGGGAGGCTACGAGCAGTACTTC.

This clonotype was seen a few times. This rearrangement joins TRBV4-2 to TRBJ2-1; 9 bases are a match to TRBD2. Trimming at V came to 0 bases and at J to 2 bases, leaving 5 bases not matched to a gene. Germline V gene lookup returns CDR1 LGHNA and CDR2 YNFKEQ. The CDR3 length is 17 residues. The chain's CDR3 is CASSQDGLAGPYNEQFF. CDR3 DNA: TGTGCCAGCAGCCAAGATGGGCTAGCGGGACCCTACAATGAGCAGTTCTTC.

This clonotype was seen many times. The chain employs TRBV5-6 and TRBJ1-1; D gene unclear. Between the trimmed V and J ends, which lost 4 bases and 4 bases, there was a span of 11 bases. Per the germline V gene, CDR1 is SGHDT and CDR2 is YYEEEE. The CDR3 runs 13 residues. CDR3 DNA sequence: TGTGCCAGCAGCCTGGGTTGGGGCACTGAAGCTTTCTTT. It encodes CASSLGWGTEAFF.

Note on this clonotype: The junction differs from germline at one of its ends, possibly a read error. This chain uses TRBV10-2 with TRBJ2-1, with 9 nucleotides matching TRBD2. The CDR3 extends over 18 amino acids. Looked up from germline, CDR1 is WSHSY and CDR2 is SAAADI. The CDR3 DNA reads TGCGCCAACAGTGTAGGGACTAGCCACATTTACCTCTACAATGAGCAGTTCTTC. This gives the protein CANSVGTSHIYLYNEQFF.

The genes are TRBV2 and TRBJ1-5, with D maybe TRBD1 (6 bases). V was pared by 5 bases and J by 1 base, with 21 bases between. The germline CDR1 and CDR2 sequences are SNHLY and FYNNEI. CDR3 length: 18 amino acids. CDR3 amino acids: CASSPSSWTVPSNQPQHF. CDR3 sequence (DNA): TGTGCCAGCAGTCCCTCCTCCTGGACAGTCCCAAGCAATCAGCCCCAGCATTTT.

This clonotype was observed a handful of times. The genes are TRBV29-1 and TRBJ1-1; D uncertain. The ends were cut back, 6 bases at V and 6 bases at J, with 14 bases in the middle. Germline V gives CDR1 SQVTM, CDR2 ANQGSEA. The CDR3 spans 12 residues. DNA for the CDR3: TGCAGCGTGGGAGTCGGACGGGCTGAAGCTTTCTTT. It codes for CSVGVGRAEAFF.

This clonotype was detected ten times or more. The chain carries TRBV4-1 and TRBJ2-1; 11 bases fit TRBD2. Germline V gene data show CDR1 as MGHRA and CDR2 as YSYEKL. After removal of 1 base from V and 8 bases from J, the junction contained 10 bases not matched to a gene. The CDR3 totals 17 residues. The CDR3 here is CASSQGIAGGPIDEQFF. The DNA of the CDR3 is TGCGCCAGCAGCCAAGGTATAGCGGGAGGGCCTATAGATGAGCAGTTCTTC.

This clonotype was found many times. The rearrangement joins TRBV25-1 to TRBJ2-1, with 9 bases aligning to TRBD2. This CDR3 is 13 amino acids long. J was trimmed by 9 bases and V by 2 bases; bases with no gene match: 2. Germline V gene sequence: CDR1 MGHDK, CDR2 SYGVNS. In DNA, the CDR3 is TGTGCCAGCAGTGAAGCGGGGGGGGGTGAGCAGTTCTTC. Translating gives CASSEAGGGEQFF.

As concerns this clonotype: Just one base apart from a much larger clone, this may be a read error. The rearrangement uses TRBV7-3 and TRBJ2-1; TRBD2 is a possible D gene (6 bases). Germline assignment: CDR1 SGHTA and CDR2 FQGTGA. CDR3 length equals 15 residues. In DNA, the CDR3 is TGTGCCAGCAGCTTATCTAGCGCCTCCTACGATGAGCAGTTCTTC. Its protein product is CASSLSSASYDEQFF.

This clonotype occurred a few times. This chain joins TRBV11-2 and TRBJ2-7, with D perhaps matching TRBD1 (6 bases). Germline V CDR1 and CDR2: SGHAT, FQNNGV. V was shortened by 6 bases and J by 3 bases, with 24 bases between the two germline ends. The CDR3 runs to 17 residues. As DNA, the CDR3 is TGTGCCAGCAGGTTTACGACACGGGGTACCAGGGGCTACGAGCAGTACTTC. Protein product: CASRFTTRGTRGYEQYF.

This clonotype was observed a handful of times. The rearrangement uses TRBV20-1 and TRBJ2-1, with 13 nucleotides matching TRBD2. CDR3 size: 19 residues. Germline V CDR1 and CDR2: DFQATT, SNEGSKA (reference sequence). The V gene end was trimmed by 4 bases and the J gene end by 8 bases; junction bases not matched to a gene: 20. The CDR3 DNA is TGCAGTGCTATCCCCCCGAGGACTAGCGGGAGCCCGCTAATAGATGAGCAGTTCTTC. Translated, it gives CSAIPPRTSGSPLIDEQFF.

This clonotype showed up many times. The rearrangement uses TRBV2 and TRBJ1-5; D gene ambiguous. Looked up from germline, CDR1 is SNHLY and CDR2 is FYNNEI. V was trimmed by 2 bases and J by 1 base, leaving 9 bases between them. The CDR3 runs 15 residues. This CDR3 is CASSEFGESNQPQHF. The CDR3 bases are TGTGCCAGCAGTGAATTTGGGGAAAGCAATCAGCCCCAGCATTTT.

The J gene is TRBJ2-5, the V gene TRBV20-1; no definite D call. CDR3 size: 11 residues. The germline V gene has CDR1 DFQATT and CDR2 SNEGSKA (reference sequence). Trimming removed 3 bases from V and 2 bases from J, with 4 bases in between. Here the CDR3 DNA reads TGCAGTGCTAGGGGGCAAGAGACCCAGTACTTC. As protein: CSARGQETQYF.

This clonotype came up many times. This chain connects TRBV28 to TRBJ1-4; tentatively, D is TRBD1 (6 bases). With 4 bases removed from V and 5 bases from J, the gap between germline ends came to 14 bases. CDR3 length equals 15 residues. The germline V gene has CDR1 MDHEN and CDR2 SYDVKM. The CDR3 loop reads CASSSTGRQNEKLFF. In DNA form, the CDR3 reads TGTGCCAGCAGTTCTACAGGGAGGCAAAATGAAAAACTGTTTTTT.

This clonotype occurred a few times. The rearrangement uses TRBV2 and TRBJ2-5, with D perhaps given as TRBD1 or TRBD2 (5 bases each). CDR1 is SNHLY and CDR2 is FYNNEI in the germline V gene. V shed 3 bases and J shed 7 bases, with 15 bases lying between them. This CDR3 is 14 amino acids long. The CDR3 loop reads CASSEGRRERTQYF. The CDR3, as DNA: TGTGCCAGCAGTGAGGGACGAAGGGAAAGGACCCAGTACTTC.

The CDR3: CASSTSGYDTEAFF. For the CDR3, the DNA is TGTGCCAGCAGCACCTCAGGGTATGACACTGAAGCTTTCTTT. The chain combines TRBV7-3 with TRBJ1-1, with D possibly TRBD1 on 5 matching bases. This CDR3 contains 14 residues. The germline V gene has CDR1 SGHTA and CDR2 FQGTGA. Trimming removed 5 bases from V and 3 bases from J, with 13 bases in between.

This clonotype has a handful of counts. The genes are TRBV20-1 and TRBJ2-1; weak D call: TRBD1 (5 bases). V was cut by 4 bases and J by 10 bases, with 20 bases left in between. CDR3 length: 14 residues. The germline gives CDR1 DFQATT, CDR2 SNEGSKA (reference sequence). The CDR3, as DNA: TGCAGTGCTAACAGGTTTTCGACGTGGATGGAGCAGTTCTTC. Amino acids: CSANRFSTWMEQFF.

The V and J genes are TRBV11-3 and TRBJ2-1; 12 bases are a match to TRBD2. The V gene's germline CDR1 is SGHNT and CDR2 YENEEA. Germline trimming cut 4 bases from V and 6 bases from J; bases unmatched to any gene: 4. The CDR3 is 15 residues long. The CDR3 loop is CASSSLAGGGNEQFF. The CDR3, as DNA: TGTGCCAGCAGCTCACTAGCGGGAGGCGGCAATGAGCAGTTCTTC.

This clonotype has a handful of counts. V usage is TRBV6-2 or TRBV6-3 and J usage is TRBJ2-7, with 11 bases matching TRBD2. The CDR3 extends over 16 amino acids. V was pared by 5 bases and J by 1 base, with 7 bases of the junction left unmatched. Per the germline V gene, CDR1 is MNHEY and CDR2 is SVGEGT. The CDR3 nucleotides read TGTGCCAGCAGTCATCCGACTAGCGGGAAGTCCTACGAGCAGTACTTC. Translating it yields CASSHPTSGKSYEQYF.

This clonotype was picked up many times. CDR3: CSAPVQGGAGFF. For the CDR3, the DNA is TGCAGTGCCCCAGTTCAAGGGGGCGCGGGGTTCTTC. The rearrangement uses TRBV20-1 and TRBJ2-1, with TRBD1 identical over 7 bases. The J segment lost 15 bases and the V segment lost 6 bases, leaving 14 bases of the junction unmatched. CDR1 and CDR2 (germline): DFQATT, SNEGSKA (reference sequence). There are 12 residues in the CDR3.

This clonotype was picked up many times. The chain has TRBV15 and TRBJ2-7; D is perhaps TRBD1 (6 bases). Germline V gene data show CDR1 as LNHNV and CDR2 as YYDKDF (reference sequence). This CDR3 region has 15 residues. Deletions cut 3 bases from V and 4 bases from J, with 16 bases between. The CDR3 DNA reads TGTGCCACCAGCAGTCCCGGGGACACAACTTACGAGCAGTACTTC. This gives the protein CATSSPGDTTYEQYF.

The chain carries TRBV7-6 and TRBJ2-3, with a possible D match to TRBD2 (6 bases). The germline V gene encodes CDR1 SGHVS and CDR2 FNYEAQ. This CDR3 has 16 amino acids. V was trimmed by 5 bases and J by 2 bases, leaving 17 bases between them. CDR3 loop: CASSPRGNRYTDTQYF. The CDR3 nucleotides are TGTGCCAGCAGCCCTCGGGGGAATCGATACACAGATACGCAGTATTTT.